A single sample gave rise to the 21 T cell receptor beta chains below, sequenced in a study of blood T cell repertoires in COVID-19. Measured with immunoSEQ multiplex PCR; TCRdb has only the in-frame clones, and not every one. The table lists about 250,000 clones, 80% to 90% of them singletons. Sequenced: PBMCs or T cells enriched from blood (not recorded which). The receptor set was obtained from a woman between 40 and 50 years old who had been exposed to COVID-19.

This chain connects TRBV2 to TRBJ1-2, with a weak D call TRBD1 (6 bases). V was pared by 4 bases and J by 6 bases, with 9 bases between. CDR1 and CDR2 from the germline V gene are SNHLY and FYNNEI. The CDR3 has 12 residues. The CDR3 region has the DNA TGTGCCAGCAGTGTCCAGGGGCATGGCTACACCTTC. Amino acids: CASSVQGHGYTF.

Details on this clone: Additional DNA sequences in this sample encode the identical CDR3. The CDR3 loop reads CASSLYRGNQPQHF. CDR3 in DNA: TGTGCCAGCAGTTTATACAGGGGCAATCAGCCCCAGCATTTT. This rearrangement joins TRBV28 to TRBJ1-5; D is possibly TRBD1 (6 bases). The germline V and J ends were trimmed by 1 base and 2 bases, with 6 bases remaining between them. Germline V gene lookup returns CDR1 MDHEN and CDR2 SYDVKM. This CDR3 is 14 amino acids long.

This chain links TRBV7-2 with TRBJ2-5; D possibly corresponds to TRBD1 (7 bases). The CDR3 covers 14 residues. The V gene's germline CDR1 is SGHTA and CDR2 FQGNSA. Trimming removed 5 bases at V and 7 bases at J, with 17 bases between. The CDR3 loop is CASSPRQGGGTQYF. The CDR3 coding sequence is TGTGCCAGCAGCCCCCGACAGGGAGGAGGGACCCAGTACTTC.

To note about this clone: A junction boundary mismatches the germline segment, possibly from a read error. The genes are TRBV2 and TRBJ1-2, with D tentatively TRBD1 (5 bases). The CDR3 loop spans 13 amino acids. Germline V CDR1 and CDR2: SNHLY, FYNNEI. The CDR3 protein is CAGRNSGGDGYTF. DNA for the CDR3: TGTGCCGGCAGGAACTCCGGGGGGGATGGCTACACCTTC. Based on the CDR3 plus reference TRBV2 and TRBJ1-2, the full variable domain is EPEVTQTPSHQVTQMGQEVILRCVPISNHLYFYWYRQILGQKVEFLVSFYNNEISEKSEIFDDQFSVERPDGSNFTLKIRSTKLEDSAMYFCAGRNSGGDGYTFGSGTRLTVV.

The chain carries TRBV4-2 and TRBJ1-2, with D perhaps TRBD1 (5 bases). CDR1 LGHNA and CDR2 YNFKEQ come from the germline V gene. This CDR3 has 14 residues. Trimming removed 4 bases at V and 2 bases at J, with 11 bases between. The CDR3 is CASSPPTVNYGYTF. The CDR3 DNA sequence: TGTGCCAGCAGCCCGCCGACAGTAAACTATGGCTACACCTTC.

This chain connects TRBV20-1 to TRBJ2-1, with 9 bases aligning to TRBD2. Germline values: CDR1 DFQATT, CDR2 SNEGSKA (reference sequence). J gave up 9 bases and V 3 bases, and 0 bases lay outside the gene matches. The CDR3 is 11 amino acids. The CDR3, as DNA: TGCAGTGCTAGGGGACTAGCTGAGCAGTTCTTC. Protein product: CSARGLAEQFF.

This chain links TRBV7-9 with TRBJ2-1; TRBD2 aligns across 7 bases. The CDR3 covers 14 residues. The germline V gene encodes CDR1 SEHNR and CDR2 FQNEAQ (reference sequence). Trimming took 7 bases from V and 9 from J; bases not matched to a gene: 12. The CDR3 reads CASTHGGVTSEQFF. The CDR3, as DNA: TGTGCCAGCACCCATGGGGGGGTGACGAGTGAGCAGTTCTTC.

The DNA for the CDR3 is TGTGCCAGCAGCTTAATTGGGGGCTTCTACGAGCAGTACTTC. Its protein is CASSLIGGFYEQYF. The chain is built from TRBV7-4 and TRBJ2-7; the D gene is possibly TRBD1 (6 bases). The CDR3 has 14 residues. Germline V gene data show CDR1 as SGHVT and CDR2 as SQSDAQ. The V and J ends lost 2 bases and 3 bases respectively, with 11 bases between them.

This chain joins TRBV5-6 and TRBJ2-2; no clear D. Germline V gene data show CDR1 as SGHDT and CDR2 as YYEEEE. V gave up 4 bases and J gave up 2 bases, with 18 bases separating them. The CDR3 runs to 17 residues. CDR3 region: CASSIRFEVPNTGELFF. CDR3 nucleotides: TGTGCCAGCAGCATCCGGTTCGAGGTTCCCAACACCGGGGAGCTGTTTTTT.

V is TRBV4-3 and J is TRBJ2-3; D is possibly TRBD1 (6 bases). This CDR3 contains 14 residues. Germline V gene lookup returns CDR1 LGHNA and CDR2 YSLEER. V was clipped by 0 bases and J by 9 bases, with 13 bases between them. The CDR3 spells CASSQDHRDSTQYF. CDR3 sequence (DNA): TGCGCCAGCAGCCAAGATCACAGGGATTCAACGCAGTATTTT.

This chain joins TRBV18 and TRBJ2-7, with D tentatively TRBD1 (6 bases). Germline CDR1 reads KGHSH; CDR2 reads LQKENI. Trimming stripped 3 bases from V and 0 bases from J, with 9 bases between. The CDR3 extends over 14 amino acids. In DNA form, the CDR3 reads TGTGCCAGCTCACCGGACAGTAGCTCCTACGAGCAGTACGTC. Translating it yields CASSPDSSSYEQYV.

The rearrangement uses TRBV18 and TRBJ1-1; 10 bases are a match to TRBD1. There are 15 residues in the CDR3. CDR1 is KGHSH, CDR2 LQKENI, per germline. The V segment lost 3 bases and the J segment 6 bases; nucleotides outside the gene matches: 7. CDR3: CASSPSGQGVSEAFF. Written as DNA, the CDR3 is TGTGCCAGCTCACCCTCAGGACAGGGGGTTTCTGAAGCTTTCTTT.

V gene TRBV11-2 combines with J gene TRBJ2-5; 8 positions agree with TRBD1. V shed 4 bases and J 4 bases; nucleotides not matched to a gene: 11. Germline V lookup: CDR1 SGHAT, CDR2 FQNNGV. The CDR3 spans 16 residues. The CDR3 region is CASSWGDRSLSETQYF. For the CDR3, the DNA is TGTGCCAGCAGCTGGGGGGACAGGTCACTGTCAGAGACCCAGTACTTC.

With regard to this clone: The same CDR3 also results from other DNA sequences found in this sample. The chain links TRBV19 to TRBJ1-1; 7 positions match TRBD1. Germline V CDR1 and CDR2: LNHDA, SQIVND (reference sequence). The CDR3 is made up of 14 amino acids. V was pared by 9 bases and J by 0 bases, with 7 bases of the junction left unmatched. CDR3 region: CASRTGDMNTEAFF. CDR3 bases: TGTGCCAGCCGGACAGGCGATATGAACACTGAAGCTTTCTTT.

V is TRBV6-5 and J is TRBJ2-1, with D tentatively TRBD1 (6 bases). V was trimmed by 5 bases and J by 0 bases, leaving 11 bases between them. CDR3 length: 15 amino acids. Germline V CDR1 and CDR2: MNHEY, SVGAGI. The CDR3 DNA reads as TGTGCCAGCAGTAAGGGGGAGACCTCCTACAATGAGCAGTTCTTC. Translation gives CASSKGETSYNEQFF.

The chain recombines TRBV10-3 with TRBJ1-5, with D possibly being TRBD1 (6 bases). The germline CDR1 and CDR2 sequences are ENHRY and SYGVKD. The CDR3 has 16 amino acids. V gave up 1 base and J gave up 6 bases, with 16 bases separating them. In DNA form, the CDR3 reads TGTGCCATCAGTGAGTGGGCGGGGGGGGCCGGTCAGCCCCAGCATTTT. Residues: CAISEWAGGAGQPQHF.

V is TRBV7-3 and J is TRBJ1-6; 9 bases are shared with TRBD1. Germline loops: CDR1 SGHTA, CDR2 FQGTGA. J was trimmed by 5 bases and V by 4 bases; bases with no gene match: 3. CDR3 size: 15 residues. CDR3 residues: CASSSTGGNNSPLHF. The CDR3 nucleotides read TGTGCCAGCAGCTCGACAGGGGGTAATAATTCACCCCTCCACTTT.

V usage is TRBV29-1 and J usage is TRBJ2-3; the D gene is possibly TRBD2 (6 bases). This CDR3 region has 15 residues. V lost 6 bases, J lost 2 bases, and 18 bases lay in between. CDR1 and CDR2 from the germline V gene are SQVTM and ANQGSEA. The CDR3 here is CSVFTTRLITDTQYF. The CDR3 coding sequence is TGCAGCGTGTTCACGACTAGACTCATCACAGATACGCAGTATTTT.

The chain has TRBV3-1 (or the pseudogene TRBV3-2) and TRBJ1-5, with a tentative D call TRBD1 (6 bases). The CDR3 sequence is 14 residues long. V lost 1 base to trimming and J lost 4 bases, with 8 bases between them. Germline V CDR1 and CDR2: LGHDT, YNNKEL (reference sequence). The CDR3 reads CASSQGTANQPQHF. The DNA for the CDR3 is TGTGCCAGCAGCCAAGGGACAGCAAATCAGCCCCAGCATTTT.

The gene calls are TRBV18 and TRBJ2-7, with a possible D match to TRBD1 (5 bases). The germline V gene encodes CDR1 KGHSH and CDR2 LQKENI. V lost 3 bases and J lost 6, with 12 bases in between. CDR3 length: 13 residues. In nucleotides, the CDR3 is TGTGCCAGCTCACCTCACCAGGGTAGCGAGCAGTACTTC. Translated, it gives CASSPHQGSEQYF.

The chain is built from TRBV27 and TRBJ1-1, with 8 bases fitting TRBD1. The CDR3 extends over 16 amino acids. Trimming removed 5 bases from V and 1 base from J; junction bases left unmatched: 9. Germline V gene data show CDR1 as MNHEY and CDR2 as SMNVEV (reference sequence). The chain's CDR3 is CASSPRTGRGNTEAFF. CDR3 coding DNA: TGTGCCAGCAGTCCCCGGACAGGGAGAGGGAACACTGAAGCTTTCTTT.